This record covers a single TCR beta chain. Its antigen is unidentified. Broader study findings: Whole repertoires were not studied in the larger cohort, only one V-J beta rearrangement. The TCR gene usage of tumor memory CD4+ T cells clustered together with blood and lymph node memory CD4+ cells and with lymph node naive CD4+ cells. Tumor Tregs overlapped most with tumor, then blood, naive CD4+ cells.

TCRdb processed the 5' RACE reads anew with MiXCR; each CDR3 protein has one entry. The sample contains about 32,000 distinct CDR3 sequences, roughly 24% of which appear only once. Memory CD4+ cells were defined as CD4+CD45RO+CD25-. Trimming shortened V by 3 bases and J by 3 bases, and 12 bases separated the two germline ends. The V gene's germline CDR1 is MNHEY and CDR2 SMNVEV (reference sequence). The CDR3 totals 14 residues. V usage is TRBV27 and J usage is TRBJ2-7; D may correspond to TRBD1 or TRBD2 (5 bases each). This TCR was recovered from a female donor with breast cancer. Sequenced input: memory CD4+ T cells sorted from blood. Subset in this sample: memory CD4+ T cells, CD4+CD45RO+CD25-. The CDR3 DNA follows: TGTGCCAGCAGTTTGGGGCGGGTGGTCTACGAGCAGTACTTC. Amino acid sequence: CASSLGRVVYEQYF.